The 20 T cell receptor beta chains in this list originate from one sample, sequenced in a study of preoperative IRX-2 immunotherapy in early breast cancer (dated by TCRdb to between 2018 and 2020). The intended sense of this specimen's treatment or condition label: preoperative locoregional IRX-2 cytokine immunotherapy. Library preparation employed the immunoSEQ multiplex PCR assay. The source is immuneACCESS, and TCRdb retained only in-frame sequences with V and J called. Part of the clones is not carried over; for the studies checked, unresolved V genes explain less than half of this, and the remainder is unexplained. Recorded for this sample are about 23,000 clones; about 95% of them occurred a single time. The top ten constitute roughly 16% of the sample. Sample: tumor tissue, taken after IRX-2 immunotherapy. Receptors were obtained from a human donor with breast cancer.

The chain is built from TRBV9 and TRBJ2-1; D unclear. V shed 0 bases and J shed 9 bases, with 10 bases lying between them. CDR3 length: 13 residues. Germline V gene sequence: CDR1 SGDLS, CDR2 YYNGEE. CDR3 sequence: CASSVGWASEQFF. The CDR3 DNA is TGTGCCAGCAGCGTAGGGTGGGCAAGTGAGCAGTTCTTC.

The chain is built from TRBV23-1 and TRBJ2-6, with D possibly matching TRBD1 (5 bases). Being an ORF, TRBV23-1 has a function that is uncertain. The CDR3 totals 19 residues. The V end was cut by 0 bases, the J end by 0 bases, with 15 bases between. The CDR3 DNA is TGCGCCAGCAGTCAATCGAGGACAAGGGATACCTCTGGGGCCAACGTCCTGACTTTC. Translating gives CASSQSRTRDTSGANVLTF.

The gene calls are TRBV27 and TRBJ2-1; D not resolved. This CDR3 is built from 13 residues. The germline V and J ends were trimmed by 3 bases and 4 bases, with 7 bases remaining between them. The germline gives CDR1 MNHEY, CDR2 SMNVEV (reference sequence). In DNA form, the CDR3 reads TGTGCCAGCAGTTTTGCGGTGTACAATGAGCAGTTCTTC. It codes for CASSFAVYNEQFF.

The V and J genes are TRBV14 and TRBJ1-2, with unresolved D. Germline V gene lookup returns CDR1 SGHDN and CDR2 FVKESK. The CDR3 spans 13 residues. Trimming left V 3 bases short and J 4 bases short, with 9 bases between. The CDR3 reads CASSQGRFYGYTF. The CDR3 region has the DNA TGTGCCAGCAGCCAGGGTCGCTTCTATGGCTACACCTTC.

The chain is built from TRBV18 and TRBJ2-7, with 10 positions matching TRBD2. CDR1 and CDR2 from the germline V gene are KGHSH and LQKENI. V dropped 6 bases and J dropped 5; count of bases not matched to a gene: 10. The CDR3 runs to 15 residues. CDR3 DNA sequence: TGTGCCAGCTCCCCTCTAGCGGGAGTCGTCAACGAGCAGTACTTC. Protein product: CASSPLAGVVNEQYF.

The rearrangement links TRBV19 to TRBJ1-5; no reliable D call. Looked up from germline, CDR1 is LNHDA and CDR2 is SQIVND (reference sequence). Trimming shortened V by 3 bases and J by 0 bases, and 12 bases separated the two germline ends. CDR3 length equals 16 residues. The CDR3 sequence: CASSMGVLYSNQPQHF. CDR3 coding DNA: TGTGCCAGTAGTATGGGCGTACTTTATAGCAATCAGCCCCAGCATTTT.

The rearrangement links TRBV14 to TRBJ2-7; TRBD1 aligns across 7 bases. The CDR3 spans 17 residues. Unmatched junction bases numbered 8, after V lost 0 bases and J lost 0 bases. From germline, CDR1 is SGHDN and CDR2 FVKESK. The CDR3 is CASSQDPRDRSSYEQYF. The CDR3 region has the DNA TGTGCCAGCAGCCAAGATCCCCGGGACAGAAGCTCCTACGAGCAGTACTTC.

The chain links TRBV30 to TRBJ2-2, with TRBD1 as a possible D gene (5 bases). CDR3 length: 17 amino acids. Between the trimmed V and J ends, which lost 3 bases and 1 base, there was a span of 18 bases. Germline CDR1 GTSNPN, CDR2 SVGIG (reference sequence). CDR3 region: CAWRDIQTVGNTGELFF. CDR3 coding DNA: TGTGCCTGGAGGGACATTCAAACAGTAGGGAACACCGGGGAGCTGTTTTTT.

The V call is TRBV7-2, the J call TRBJ1-1; TRBD1 is a possible D gene (6 bases). Trimming removed 5 bases from V and 2 bases from J, with 18 bases in between. The germline gives CDR1 SGHTA, CDR2 FQGNSA. This CDR3 is 16 amino acids long. Here the CDR3 reads CASSPIGRGGNTEAFF. CDR3 nucleotides: TGTGCCAGCAGCCCCATCGGCAGGGGAGGTAACACTGAAGCTTTCTTT.

J is TRBJ1-6 and V is TRBV25-1; no reliable D call. CDR1 is MGHDK, CDR2 SYGVNS, per germline. This CDR3 has 13 amino acids. Trimming removed 9 bases from V and 7 bases from J, with 13 bases in between. The CDR3 here is CASRNGWNSPLHF. The CDR3 DNA is TGTGCCAGTAGGAACGGTTGGAATTCACCCCTCCACTTT.

As for this clone: Within the sample, other DNA sequences also encode this same CDR3. The gene calls are TRBV6-5 and TRBJ1-1; D gene unclear. Trimming cost V 0 bases and J 3 bases, with 5 bases left between them. From germline, CDR1 is MNHEY and CDR2 SVGAGI. CDR3 length equals 13 residues. CDR3 region: CASSYSIHTEAFF. DNA of the CDR3: TGTGCCAGCAGTTACTCGATCCACACTGAAGCTTTCTTT.

The CDR3 reads CSARAPYEQYF. The CDR3 bases are TGCAGTGCTAGAGCCCCCTACGAGCAGTACTTC. The chain couples TRBV20-1 to TRBJ2-7; no reliable D call. CDR3 length: 11 amino acids. From germline, CDR1 is DFQATT and CDR2 SNEGSKA (reference sequence). Trimming took off 1 base at V and 2 bases at J, with 3 bases between the two ends.

This clone is medium-sized (0.01 to 0.1%). The rearrangement uses TRBV27 and TRBJ2-7, with D maybe TRBD1 (7 bases). CDR3 length: 17 residues. V dropped 3 bases and J dropped 1 base, with 19 bases sitting between them. The germline CDR1 and CDR2 sequences are MNHEY and SMNVEV (reference sequence). CDR3 residues: CASSFQGGGEISYEQYF. CDR3 sequence (DNA): TGTGCCAGCAGTTTCCAGGGGGGCGGGGAAATTTCCTACGAGCAGTACTTC.

This clone was detected only once. The chain combines TRBV4-1 with TRBJ2-4; 8 nucleotides align to TRBD2. The CDR3 is 16 residues long. With V trimmed by 0 bases and J by 8 bases, 9 bases remained unmatched. Germline CDR1 MGHRA, CDR2 YSYEKL. The CDR3 DNA reads as TGCGCCAGCAGCCAAGAGGAACCGGGGGGGAGGTACATTCAGTACTTC. This gives the protein CASSQEEPGGRYIQYF.

This sequence joins TRBV10-2 and TRBJ2-1; D tentatively reads TRBD1 or TRBD2 (5 bases each). The CDR3 has 15 amino acids. Germline V CDR1 and CDR2: WSHSY, SAAADI. Trimming stripped 5 bases from V and 6 bases from J, with 17 bases between. The CDR3 DNA reads TGCGCCAGCAGTCCCGGGGCCTCCTACAGCAATGAGCAGTTCTTC. Translation gives CASSPGASYSNEQFF.

CDR3 in amino acids: CASSEISGEQYF. Here the CDR3 DNA reads TGTGCCAGCTCCGAAATTAGCGGGGAGCAGTACTTC. The chain combines TRBV18 with TRBJ2-7; 7 nucleotides agree with TRBD2. The CDR3 is made up of 12 amino acids. Germline CDR1 KGHSH, CDR2 LQKENI. V trimming: 6 bases; J trimming: 7 bases; junction bases outside the gene matches: 6.

The rearrangement links TRBV7-6 to TRBJ1-4; the D is unclear. Germline CDR1 is SGHVS and CDR2 is FNYEAQ. Trimming took off 5 bases at V and 8 bases at J, with 18 bases between the two ends. This CDR3 spans 15 amino acids. The CDR3 DNA reads as TGTGCCAGCAGCCAAGATACCTTAGGAGCCGAAAAACTGTTTTTT. It yields the protein CASSQDTLGAEKLFF.

The DNA for the CDR3 is TGTGCCAGCAGTGAAGCGGGGGGATCCTACAATGAGCAGTTCTTC. Amino acids: CASSEAGGSYNEQFF. V usage is TRBV6-1 and J usage is TRBJ2-1; the D gene is possibly TRBD2 (6 bases). The V end lost 0 bases, the J end lost 1 base, and 7 bases lay between the germline ends. Germline CDR1 MNHNS, CDR2 SASEGT. The CDR3 spans 15 residues.

V usage is TRBV10-3 and J usage is TRBJ2-7; D possibly corresponds to TRBD2 (5 bases). The V and J ends lost 6 bases and 0 bases respectively, with 12 bases between them. Germline lookup yields CDR1 ENHRY and CDR2 SYGVKD. The CDR3 length is 14 residues. The DNA of the CDR3 is TGTGCCATCAGGGAAAGCGGAAGCTCCTACGAGCAGTACTTC. It is translated as CAIRESGSSYEQYF.

This clone appeared once. The chain recombines TRBV7-9 with TRBJ2-1; D unresolved. This CDR3 has 13 residues. Germline lookup yields CDR1 SEHNR and CDR2 FQNEAQ (reference sequence). V was cut by 1 base and J by 3 bases, with 4 bases left in between. CDR3 amino acids: CASSLDSYNEQFF. CDR3 DNA sequence: TGTGCCAGCAGCTTAGACAGCTACAATGAGCAGTTCTTC.